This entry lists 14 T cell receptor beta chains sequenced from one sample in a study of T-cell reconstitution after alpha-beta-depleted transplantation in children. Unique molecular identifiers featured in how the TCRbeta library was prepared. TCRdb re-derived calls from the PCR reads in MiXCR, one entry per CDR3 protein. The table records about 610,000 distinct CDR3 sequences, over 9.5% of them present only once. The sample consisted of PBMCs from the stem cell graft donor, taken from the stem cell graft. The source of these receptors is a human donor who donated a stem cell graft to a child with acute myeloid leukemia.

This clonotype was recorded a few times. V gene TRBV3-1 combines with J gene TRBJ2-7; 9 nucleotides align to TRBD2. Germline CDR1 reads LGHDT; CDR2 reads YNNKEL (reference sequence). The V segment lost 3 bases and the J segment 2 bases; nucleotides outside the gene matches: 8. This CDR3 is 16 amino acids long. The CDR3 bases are TGTGCCAGCAGCCAGGCTAGCGGGGCTAAGACCTACGAGCAGTACTTC. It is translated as CASSQASGAKTYEQYF.

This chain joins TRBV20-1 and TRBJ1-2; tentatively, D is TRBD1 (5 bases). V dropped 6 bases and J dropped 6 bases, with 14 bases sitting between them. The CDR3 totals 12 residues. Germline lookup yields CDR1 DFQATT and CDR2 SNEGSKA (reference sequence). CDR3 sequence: CSATDGANGYTF. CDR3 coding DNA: TGCAGTGCCACAGACGGGGCGAATGGCTACACCTTC.

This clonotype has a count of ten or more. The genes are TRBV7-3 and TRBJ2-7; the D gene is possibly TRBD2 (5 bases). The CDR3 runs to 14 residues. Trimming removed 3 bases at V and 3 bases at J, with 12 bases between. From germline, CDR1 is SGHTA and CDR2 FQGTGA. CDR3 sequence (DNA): TGTGCCAGCAGCTTCTCGGGAAGCGGCTACGAGCAGTACTTC. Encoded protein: CASSFSGSGYEQYF.

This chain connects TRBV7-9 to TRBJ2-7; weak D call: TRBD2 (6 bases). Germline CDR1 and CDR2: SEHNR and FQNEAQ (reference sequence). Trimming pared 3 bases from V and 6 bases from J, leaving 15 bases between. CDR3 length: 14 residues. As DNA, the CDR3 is TGTGCCAGCAGCTTCGGCGGGAAGGTGGCCGAGCAGTACTTC. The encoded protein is CASSFGGKVAEQYF.

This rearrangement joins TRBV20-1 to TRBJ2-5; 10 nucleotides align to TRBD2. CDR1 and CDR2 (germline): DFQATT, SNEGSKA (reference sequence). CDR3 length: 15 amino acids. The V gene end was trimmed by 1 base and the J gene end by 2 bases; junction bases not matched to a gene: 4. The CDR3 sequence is CSARALAGAQETQYF. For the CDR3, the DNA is TGCAGTGCTAGAGCCCTAGCGGGGGCACAAGAGACCCAGTACTTC.

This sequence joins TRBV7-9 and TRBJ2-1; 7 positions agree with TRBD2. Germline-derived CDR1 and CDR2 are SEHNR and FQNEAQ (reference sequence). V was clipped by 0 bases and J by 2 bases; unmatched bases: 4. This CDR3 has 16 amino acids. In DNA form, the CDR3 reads TGTGCCAGCAGCTTAGCCTCCAGCGGGACCTACAATGAGCAGTTCTTC. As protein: CASSLASSGTYNEQFF.

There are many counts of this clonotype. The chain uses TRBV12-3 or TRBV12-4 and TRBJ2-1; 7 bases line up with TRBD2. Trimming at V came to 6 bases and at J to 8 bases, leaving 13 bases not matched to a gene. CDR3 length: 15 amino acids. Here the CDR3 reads CASSPRGGRWDEQFF. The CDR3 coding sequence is TGTGCCAGCAGCCCAAGGGGCGGGAGATGGGATGAGCAGTTCTTC.

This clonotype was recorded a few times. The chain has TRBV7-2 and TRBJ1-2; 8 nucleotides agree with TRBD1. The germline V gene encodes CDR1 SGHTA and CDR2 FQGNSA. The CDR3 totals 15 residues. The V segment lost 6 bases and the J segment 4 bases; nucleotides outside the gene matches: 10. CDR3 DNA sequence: TGTGCCAGCAGTCCGCAGGGGGCCATCTCCTATGGCTACACCTTC. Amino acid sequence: CASSPQGAISYGYTF.

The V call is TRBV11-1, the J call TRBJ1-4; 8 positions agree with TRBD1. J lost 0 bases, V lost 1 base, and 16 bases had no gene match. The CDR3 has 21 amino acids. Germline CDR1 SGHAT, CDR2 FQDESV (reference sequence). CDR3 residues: CASSLVNPTQGATPTNEKLFF. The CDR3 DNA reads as TGTGCCAGCAGCTTAGTCAACCCCACCCAGGGGGCGACTCCAACTAATGAAAAACTGTTTTTT.

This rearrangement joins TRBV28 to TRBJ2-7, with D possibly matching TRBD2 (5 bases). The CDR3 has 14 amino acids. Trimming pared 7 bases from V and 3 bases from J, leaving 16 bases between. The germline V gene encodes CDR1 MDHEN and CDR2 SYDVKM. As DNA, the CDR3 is TGTGCCAGCACCCGGGGTGGCGGTATCTACGAGCAGTACTTC. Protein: CASTRGGGIYEQYF.

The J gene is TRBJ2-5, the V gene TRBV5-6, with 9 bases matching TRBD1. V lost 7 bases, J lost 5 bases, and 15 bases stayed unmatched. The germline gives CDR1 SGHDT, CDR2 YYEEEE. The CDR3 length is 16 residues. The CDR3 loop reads CASAKPGTGRSETQYF. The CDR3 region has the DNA TGTGCCAGCGCAAAACCCGGGACAGGGAGATCCGAGACCCAGTACTTC.

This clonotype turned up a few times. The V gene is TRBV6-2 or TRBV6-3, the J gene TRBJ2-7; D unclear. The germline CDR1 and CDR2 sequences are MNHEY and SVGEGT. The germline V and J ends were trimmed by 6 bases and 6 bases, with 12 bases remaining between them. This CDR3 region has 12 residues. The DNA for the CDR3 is TGTGCCAGCAGCCCCCCGGCCTTCGAGCAGTACTTC. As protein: CASSPPAFEQYF.

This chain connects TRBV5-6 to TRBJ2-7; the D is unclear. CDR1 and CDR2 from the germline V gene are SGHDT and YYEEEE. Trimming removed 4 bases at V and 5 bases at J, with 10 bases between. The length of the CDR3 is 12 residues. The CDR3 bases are TGTGCCAGCAGCCCCCTGATAGACGAGCAGTACTTC. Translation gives CASSPLIDEQYF.

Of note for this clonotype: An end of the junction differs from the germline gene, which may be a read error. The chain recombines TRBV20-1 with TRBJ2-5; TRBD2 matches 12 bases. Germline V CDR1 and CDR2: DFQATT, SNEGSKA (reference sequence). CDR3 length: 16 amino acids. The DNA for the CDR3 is TGCTGTGCTAGACCCTCTAGCGGGAGGGCCAGAGAGACCCAGTACTTC. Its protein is CCARPSSGRARETQYF.